This entry lists 19 T cell receptor beta chains sequenced from one sample in a study of blood T cell repertoires in COVID-19. Only in-frame clones appear in the TCRdb table, and some are missing; sequencing was by immunoSEQ multiplex PCR. Of about 50,000 clones listed, 84% are singletons. Sequenced input: peripheral blood. The receptors were sampled from an older man with active COVID-19.

V and J are TRBV27 and TRBJ1-5, with 7 bases aligning to TRBD1. Germline V lookup: CDR1 MNHEY, CDR2 SMNVEV (reference sequence). The trim removed 4 bases at V and 5 bases at J, leaving 5 bases unmatched. CDR3 length equals 14 residues. The DNA for the CDR3 is TGTGCCAGCAGTTCGGGACAGAGATATCAGCCCCAGCATTTT. Translation: CASSSGQRYQPQHF.

The rearrangement joins TRBV5-4 to TRBJ2-4; 8 bases match TRBD2. The germline V gene encodes CDR1 SGHNT and CDR2 YYREEE (reference sequence). This CDR3 region has 15 residues. V trimming: 4 bases; J trimming: 6 bases; junction bases outside the gene matches: 9. CDR3: CASSTEGLAGNIQYF. Written as DNA, the CDR3 is TGTGCCAGCAGCACTGAGGGGCTAGCGGGAAACATTCAGTACTTC.

The chain is built from TRBV1 and TRBJ2-1; TRBD2 is taken as the D call from the table, unchecked against the DNA. TRBV1 is reported as a pseudogene. The CDR3 length is 18 residues. CDR3 nucleotide sequence: TGCACCAGCAGCCCAACCATATTTCGGGGGATAACCTACAATGAGCAGTTCTTC. This codes for CTSSPTIFRGITYNEQFF.

The chain joins TRBV5-6 to TRBJ2-5; D is perhaps TRBD2 (5 bases). CDR3 length equals 14 residues. CDR1 SGHDT and CDR2 YYEEEE come from the germline V gene. Trimming took off 4 bases at V and 4 bases at J, with 14 bases between the two ends. The CDR3 sequence: CASSKVSRGETQYF. The DNA for the CDR3 is TGTGCCAGCAGCAAAGTCTCCCGGGGAGAGACCCAGTACTTC.

Only one count was recorded for this clone. V gene TRBV11-2 combines with J gene TRBJ2-3; unclear D gene. CDR1 is SGHAT, CDR2 FQNNGV, per germline. This CDR3 contains 13 residues. V was pared by 5 bases and J by 2 bases, with 8 bases between. For the CDR3, the DNA is TGTGCCAGCAGCCTCTCCCCCACAGATACGCAGTATTTT. This sequence encodes CASSLSPTDTQYF.

The rearrangement joins TRBV4-2 to TRBJ1-1, with D maybe TRBD1 (6 bases). Germline V gene sequence: CDR1 LGHNA, CDR2 YNFKEQ. Trimming stripped 1 base from V and 4 bases from J, with 16 bases between. The CDR3 has 16 amino acids. CDR3 amino acids: CASSQGKEGGFTEAFF. The CDR3 DNA is TGTGCCAGCAGCCAAGGGAAAGAGGGGGGGTTCACTGAAGCTTTCTTT.

The chain is built from TRBV29-1 and TRBJ1-2, with D perhaps TRBD1 (5 bases). V was clipped by 1 base and J by 5 bases, with 11 bases between them. The CDR3 has 13 amino acids. The germline V gene has CDR1 SQVTM and CDR2 ANQGSEA. The CDR3 here is CSVEGRGGYGYTF. CDR3 DNA: TGCAGCGTTGAAGGAAGGGGAGGTTATGGCTACACCTTC.

This rearrangement joins TRBV7-7 to TRBJ2-2; 9 nucleotides align to TRBD2. Germline CDR1 SSHAT, CDR2 FNYEAQ (reference sequence). The trim removed 2 bases at V and 5 bases at J, leaving 3 bases unmatched. The CDR3 runs to 15 residues. This CDR3 is CASSLSSGVTGELFF. The DNA for the CDR3 is TGTGCCAGCAGCTTATCTAGCGGGGTTACCGGGGAGCTGTTTTTT.

The chain recombines TRBV19 with TRBJ2-7; tentative D call: TRBD2 (6 bases). Trimming shortened V by 3 bases and J by 5 bases, and 17 bases separated the two germline ends. Germline V CDR1 and CDR2: LNHDA, SQIVND (reference sequence). The CDR3 runs 15 residues. For the CDR3, the DNA is TGTGCCAGTAGTATCGGTGGGACGGGGAGGAACGAGCAGTACTTC. Translated, it gives CASSIGGTGRNEQYF.

This chain links TRBV9 with TRBJ2-3, with D perhaps matching TRBD2 (6 bases). V lost 7 bases to trimming and J lost 0 bases, with 12 bases between them. This CDR3 region has 14 residues. Per germline, CDR1 SGDLS and CDR2 YYNGEE. The CDR3 sequence: CASGPGTSTDTQYF. CDR3 nucleotides: TGTGCCAGCGGACCAGGGACTAGCACAGATACGCAGTATTTT.

The chain carries TRBV3-1 (or the pseudogene TRBV3-2) and TRBJ2-2; D is ambiguous. The CDR3 sequence is 13 residues long. The V end lost 2 bases, the J end lost 3 bases, and 4 bases lay between the germline ends. Germline lookup yields CDR1 LGHDT and CDR2 YNNKEL (reference sequence). As DNA, the CDR3 is TGTGCCAGCAGCCAAAGCGACACCGGGGAGCTGTTTTTT. Its translation is CASSQSDTGELFF.

This clone came up a few times. The gene calls are TRBV5-6 and TRBJ2-4, with 10 bases identical to TRBD2. Germline assignment: CDR1 SGHDT and CDR2 YYEEEE. After removal of 3 bases from V and 7 bases from J, the junction contained 4 bases not matched to a gene. CDR3 length: 14 amino acids. The CDR3 protein is CASSSRTSGNIQYF. CDR3 nucleotides: TGTGCCAGCAGCTCGCGGACTAGCGGCAACATTCAGTACTTC.

This clone was seen a single time. V is TRBV4-1 and J is TRBJ1-5; possible D gene TRBD1, 6 bases. The CDR3 has 16 amino acids. In germline, CDR1 is MGHRA, CDR2 YSYEKL. Trimming took 0 bases from V and 5 from J, leaving 14 bases between them. CDR3 DNA: TGCGCCAGCAGCCAAGATGAGGCAGGGGAACATCAGCCCCAGCATTTT. Its translation: CASSQDEAGEHQPQHF.

J is TRBJ2-3 and V is TRBV1; the table's D call, TRBD2, has no DNA check behind it. TRBV1 is recorded as a pseudogene. This CDR3 spans 18 amino acids. The CDR3 sequence is CTSSQDCLGGSNSDTQYF. CDR3 DNA sequence: TGCACCAGCAGCCAAGATTGTCTGGGCGGGAGTAACTCAGATACGCAGTATTTT.

This clone came up once. This chain uses TRBV11-2 with TRBJ2-5; 7 bases line up with TRBD1. With V trimmed by 3 bases and J by 5 bases, 9 bases remained unmatched. From germline, CDR1 is SGHAT and CDR2 FQNNGV. This CDR3 region has 15 residues. CDR3 protein: CASSFERGPRETQYF. The CDR3 DNA sequence: TGTGCCAGCAGCTTTGAGAGGGGGCCGCGGGAGACCCAGTACTTC.

The chain combines TRBV6-1 with TRBJ2-3; the match to TRBD2 covers 9 bases. This CDR3 region has 16 residues. CDR1 and CDR2 (germline): MNHNS, SASEGT. Trimming cost V 2 bases and J 3 bases; bases outside gene matches: 6. The chain's CDR3 is CASSELAGSLTDTQYF. In DNA form, the CDR3 reads TGTGCCAGCAGTGAACTAGCGGGGAGTCTGACAGATACGCAGTATTTT.

In its sample, this clone was seen once. The chain is built from TRBV24-1 and TRBJ2-3; 8 positions agree with TRBD2. V was clipped by 6 bases and J by 3 bases; unmatched bases: 10. The CDR3 is 16 residues long. Germline CDR1 reads KGHDR; CDR2 reads SFDVKD. CDR3 in DNA: TGTGCCACCAGTCGCCCCGGGAGGGGCGCAACAGATACGCAGTATTTT. Translating it yields CATSRPGRGATDTQYF.

V is TRBV4-1 and J is TRBJ1-1; tentative D call: TRBD1 (5 bases). This CDR3 has 15 amino acids. The germline V gene encodes CDR1 MGHRA and CDR2 YSYEKL. V lost 0 bases and J lost 5, with 13 bases in between. CDR3 sequence (DNA): TGCGCCAGCAGCCAAGATGGTAGGGGTTTTACTGAAGCTTTCTTT. This translates into CASSQDGRGFTEAFF.

This chain links TRBV29-1 with TRBJ2-7; 11 nucleotides line up with TRBD1. V gave up 6 bases and J gave up 7 bases; unmatched junction bases: 11. The CDR3 has 14 residues. Germline V gene sequence: CDR1 SQVTM, CDR2 ANQGSEA. CDR3 DNA sequence: TGCAGCGTAGCCACCGGGACAGGGGGAAAAGAGCAGTACTTC. Translation gives CSVATGTGGKEQYF.